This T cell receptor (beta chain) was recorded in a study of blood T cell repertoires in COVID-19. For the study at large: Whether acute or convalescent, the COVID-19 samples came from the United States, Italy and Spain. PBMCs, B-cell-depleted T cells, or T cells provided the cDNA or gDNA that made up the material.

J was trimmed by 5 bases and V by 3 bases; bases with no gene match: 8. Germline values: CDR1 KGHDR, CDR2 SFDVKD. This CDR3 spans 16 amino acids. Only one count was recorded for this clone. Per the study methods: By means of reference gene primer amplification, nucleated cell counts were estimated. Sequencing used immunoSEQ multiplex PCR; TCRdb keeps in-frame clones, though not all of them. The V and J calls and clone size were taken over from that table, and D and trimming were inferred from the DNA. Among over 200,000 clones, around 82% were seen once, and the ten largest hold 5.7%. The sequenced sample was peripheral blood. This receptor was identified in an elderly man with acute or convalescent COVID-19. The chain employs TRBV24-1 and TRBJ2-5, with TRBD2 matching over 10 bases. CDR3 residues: CATSDPGTSAWETQYF. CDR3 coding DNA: TGTGCCACCAGTGATCCCGGGACTAGCGCGTGGGAGACCCAGTACTTC.